Listed here are 2 T cell receptor beta chains from one sample, sequenced in a study of blood T cell repertoires in COVID-19. Profiling relied on immunoSEQ multiplex PCR, and the TCRdb table lists in-frame clones only, not all of them. In the table there are about 54,000 clones, approximately 86% of which are singletons. The sample comprised peripheral blood. Receptors originate from a middle-aged man with COVID-19, enrolled during active disease.

The V and J genes are TRBV28 and TRBJ2-5; tentative D call: TRBD1 (5 bases). Trimming took off 6 bases at V and 2 bases at J, with 13 bases between the two ends. CDR3 length: 14 amino acids. Germline CDR1 MDHEN, CDR2 SYDVKM. The CDR3 reads CASSPPGQQETQYF. For the CDR3, the DNA is TGTGCCAGCAGCCCCCCCGGACAACAAGAGACCCAGTACTTC. Full variable domain (missing parts from reference TRBV28 and TRBJ2-5): DVKVTQSSRYLVKRTGEKVFLECVQDMDHENMFWYRQDPGLGLRLIYFSYDVKMKEKGDIPEGYSVSREKKERFSLILESASTNQTSMYLCASSPPGQQETQYFGPGTRLLVL.

The rearrangement uses TRBV10-3 and TRBJ1-6; maybe TRBD1 (6 bases). V gave up 5 bases and J gave up 0 bases, with 17 bases separating them. The CDR3 is 18 residues long. Germline assignment: CDR1 ENHRY and CDR2 SYGVKD. CDR3 nucleotides: TGTGCCATCAGTATGGACAGTGGGCTTAGCTCCTATAATTCACCCCTCCACTTT. Its protein product is CAISMDSGLSSYNSPLHF.